The present entry profiles one T cell receptor beta chain with its context. This sample is part of a study of T cells in Graves' hyperthyroidism and ophthalmopathy. Background on the study: At initial diagnosis, before any treatment had begun, peripheral blood was obtained.

Researchers amplified the TCR beta CDR3 regions from RNA transcripts. The primer set for the first-round RT-PCR of the TCR CDR3 was HTBI. TCRdb called the multiplex PCR reads again in MiXCR, with one record for every CDR3 protein. The sample yields 310,000 or so distinct CDR3 sequences, about 17% seen once. The sequence came from an older woman with Graves' ophthalmopathy. Sequenced input: blood.

The CDR3 DNA reads TGTGCCAGCAGTTCCCTCGCGGGACTAGCGGCTCTCACAGATACGCAGTATTTT. It encodes CASSSLAGLAALTDTQYF. This chain uses TRBV27 with TRBJ2-3; 11 bases align to TRBD2. Looked up from germline, CDR1 is MNHEY and CDR2 is SMNVEV (reference sequence). Losses at the gene ends were 4 bases for V and 2 bases for J; bases not matched to a gene: 11. This CDR3 has 18 amino acids.